The rows below give T cell receptor beta chains drawn from one sample of a study of blood T cell repertoires in COVID-19. Repertoires were generated with immunoSEQ multiplex PCR, while TCRdb's copy carries only in-frame clones and drops some. The table includes fewer than 450,000 clones, about 93% detected once. Sequences were obtained from peripheral blood. These receptor sequences come from a woman aged 18-29 years who had recovered from COVID-19. The CDR3 runs from the conserved cysteine through the conserved F or W. Fields, in order: clone size, J gene, CDR3 length, V gene, D gene, CDR3 DNA, CDR3 protein. D genes are given only for firm matches. Some rows have no size entry. The others give once, few or many, or a class for an expanded clone.

clone size: NA; J gene: TRBJ2-3; CDR3 length: 18; V gene: TRBV14; D gene: TRBD2; CDR3 DNA: TGTGCCAGCAGCCCCCTAGTTACTAGCGGGAGTTGGGATGATACGCAGTATTTT; CDR3 protein: CASSPLVTSGSWDDTQYF
clone size: NA; J gene: TRBJ1-1; CDR3 length: 14; V gene: TRBV5-1; D gene: NA; CDR3 DNA: TGCGCCAGCGGAAAGTCCAGCGACTCAACGGAAGCTTTCTTT; CDR3 protein: CASGKSSDSTEAFF
clone size: NA; J gene: TRBJ1-2; CDR3 length: 16; V gene: TRBV7-9; D gene: TRBD1; CDR3 DNA: TGTGCCAGCAGCCTCTGGACAGGGCGAGGCGACTATGGCTACACCTTC; CDR3 protein: CASSLWTGRGDYGYTF
clone size: NA; J gene: TRBJ2-1; CDR3 length: 15; V gene: TRBV5-4; D gene: TRBD2; CDR3 DNA: TGTGCCAGCAGCTTAACGACTAGCCCTGGCAATGAGCAGTTCTTC; CDR3 protein: CASSLTTSPGNEQFF
clone size: NA; J gene: TRBJ1-5; CDR3 length: 14; V gene: TRBV7-9; D gene: NA; CDR3 DNA: TGTGCCAGCACCGCGTCGGGGGAAAATCAGCCCCAGCATTTT; CDR3 protein: CASTASGENQPQHF
clone size: NA; J gene: TRBJ2-1; CDR3 length: 15; V gene: TRBV11-2; D gene: NA; CDR3 DNA: TGTGCCAGCAGCAGAGCCCGAGCCTTCACGGTTGAGCAGTTCTTC; CDR3 protein: CASSRARAFTVEQFF
clone size: NA; J gene: TRBJ2-5; CDR3 length: 14; V gene: TRBV6-5; D gene: NA; CDR3 DNA: TGTGCCAGCAGTTACTCGATCGGGAAAGGGACCCAGTACTTC; CDR3 protein: CASSYSIGKGTQYF
clone size: NA; J gene: TRBJ2-1; CDR3 length: 15; V gene: TRBV30; D gene: NA; CDR3 DNA: TGTGCCTGGAGTGGGGGCTCAGCCGTTTACAATGAGCAGTTCTTC; CDR3 protein: CAWSGGSAVYNEQFF
clone size: NA; J gene: TRBJ1-1; CDR3 length: 13; V gene: TRBV2; D gene: NA; CDR3 DNA: TGTGCCAGCAGTGAAACCAGGTACACTGAAGCTTTCTTT; CDR3 protein: CASSETRYTEAFF
clone size: NA; J gene: TRBJ2-2; CDR3 length: 16; V gene: TRBV5-5; D gene: TRBD2; CDR3 DNA: TGTGCCAGCAGGACCCAGACTAGCGAGAGTCTCGGGGAGCTGTTTTTT; CDR3 protein: CASRTQTSESLGELFF
clone size: once; J gene: TRBJ2-5; CDR3 length: 13; V gene: TRBV12-3/TRBV12-4; D gene: NA; CDR3 DNA: TGTGCCAGCAGTTTAGAACTAGGGGAGACCCAGTACTTC; CDR3 protein: CASSLELGETQYF
clone size: NA; J gene: TRBJ1-2; CDR3 length: 14; V gene: TRBV27; D gene: NA; CDR3 DNA: TGTGCCAGCAGTTTTCGCGGGAGGGACTATGGCTACACCTTC; CDR3 protein: CASSFRGRDYGYTF
clone size: NA; J gene: TRBJ2-1; CDR3 length: 15; V gene: TRBV15; D gene: TRBD1; CDR3 DNA: TGTGCCACCACTAAGACGGGACAGTCTTACAATGAACAGTTCTTC; CDR3 protein: CATTKTGQSYNEQFF
clone size: NA; J gene: TRBJ2-1; CDR3 length: 12; V gene: TRBV29-1; D gene: NA; CDR3 DNA: TGCAGCGTTTCCGACAGGAACAATGAGCAGTTCTTC; CDR3 protein: CSVSDRNNEQFF
clone size: once; J gene: TRBJ1-1; CDR3 length: 12; V gene: TRBV5-6; D gene: NA; CDR3 DNA: TGTGCCAGCAGCTCTTCTCGACAGGAAGCTTTCTTT; CDR3 protein: CASSSSRQEAFF
clone size: once; J gene: TRBJ1-2; CDR3 length: 13; V gene: TRBV4-3; D gene: NA; CDR3 DNA: TGCGCCAGCAGCCAAGGGTCCGGGTACGGCTACACCTTC; CDR3 protein: CASSQGSGYGYTF
clone size: once; J gene: TRBJ1-2; CDR3 length: 14; V gene: TRBV15; D gene: TRBD1; CDR3 DNA: TGTGCCACCAGCAGATCCGGACAGGACTATGGCTACACCTTC; CDR3 protein: CATSRSGQDYGYTF
clone size: once; J gene: TRBJ2-1; CDR3 length: 15; V gene: TRBV3-1/TRBV3-2; D gene: NA; CDR3 DNA: TGTGCCAGCAGCCAACCCAGACGACTAGACAATGAGCAGTTCTTC; CDR3 protein: CASSQPRRLDNEQFF
clone size: NA; J gene: TRBJ2-1; CDR3 length: 12; V gene: TRBV6-5; D gene: TRBD2; CDR3 DNA: TGTGCCAGCAGTTACTCGGGCCGGGGGGGGTTCTTC; CDR3 protein: CASSYSGRGGFF
clone size: NA; J gene: TRBJ2-1; CDR3 length: 18; V gene: TRBV7-2; D gene: TRBD2; CDR3 DNA: TGTGCCAGCAGCAAGGGACTAGCGGGACGGAGCTCCTACAATGAGCAGTTCTTC; CDR3 protein: CASSKGLAGRSSYNEQFF
clone size: NA; J gene: TRBJ1-5; CDR3 length: 13; V gene: TRBV20-1; D gene: NA; CDR3 DNA: TGCAGTGCTAGTAAGCCGGGAACCCTGGCCCAGCATTTT; CDR3 protein: CSASKPGTLAQHF
clone size: NA; J gene: TRBJ2-3; CDR3 length: 15; V gene: TRBV15; D gene: TRBD2; CDR3 DNA: TGTGCCACCAACCGACTAGCGGGACCATCCGATACGCAGTATTTT; CDR3 protein: CATNRLAGPSDTQYF